The rows below give T cell receptor beta chains drawn from one sample of a study of shared clonotypes between healthy human individuals. Sequencing used immunoSEQ multiplex PCR; TCRdb keeps in-frame clones, though not all of them. The sample lists 2,500,000 or so clones, roughly 93% occurring once. Sequenced input: naive CD4+ T cells from PBMCs. These receptors were obtained from a young man in good health. Some clones in this sample may be carry-over from other donors' samples. Both conserved end residues are part of each CDR3. Each record gives: V gene, CDR3 length, D gene, clone size, J gene, CDR3 DNA, CDR3 protein. A D gene is named only where the DNA matches it firmly. Where a row states a size, it is once, few, many or the class of an expanded clone; other rows omit it.

v_gene: TRBV5-4
len: 15
d_gene: .
abundance: .
j_gene: TRBJ1-2
CDR3nt: TGTGCCAGCAGCTCCACCGGGAGGGCTCAAAATGGCTACACCTTC
CDR3aa: CASSSTGRAQNGYTF

v_gene: TRBV21-1
len: 15
d_gene: .
abundance: .
j_gene: TRBJ1-1
CDR3nt: TGTGCCAGCAGCAAAGCGGCCAGCCGGGGGGCTGAAGCTTTCTTT
CDR3aa: CASSKAASRGAEAFF

v_gene: TRBV6-1
len: 13
d_gene: .
abundance: .
j_gene: TRBJ1-1
CDR3nt: TGTGCCAGTCAGGACACCAAGAACACTGAAGCTTTCTTT
CDR3aa: CASQDTKNTEAFF

v_gene: TRBV7-2
len: 15
d_gene: TRBD2
abundance: .
j_gene: TRBJ2-3
CDR3nt: TGTGCCAGCAGCTTAAATAGCGGGAGAACAGATACGCAGTATTTT
CDR3aa: CASSLNSGRTDTQYF

v_gene: TRBV30
len: 14
d_gene: TRBD2
abundance: .
j_gene: TRBJ2-7
CDR3nt: TGTGCCTGGAGTGTAAGACTAGCGGGAGACGAGCAGTACTTC
CDR3aa: CAWSVRLAGDEQYF

v_gene: TRBV7-2
len: 17
d_gene: TRBD1
abundance: .
j_gene: TRBJ2-3
CDR3nt: TGTGCCAGCAGCGACCGCCGAGCTAGGGGGCCCGCAGATACGCAGTATTTT
CDR3aa: CASSDRRARGPADTQYF

v_gene: TRBV5-1
len: 15
d_gene: .
abundance: .
j_gene: TRBJ2-2
CDR3nt: TGCGCCAGCAGCTTGGAAGGTTCGGGTTCCGGGGAGCTGTTTTTT
CDR3aa: CASSLEGSGSGELFF

v_gene: TRBV19
len: 13
d_gene: .
abundance: .
j_gene: TRBJ1-3
CDR3nt: TGTGCCAGCAGGGTTTCGGCTGGAAACACCATATATTTT
CDR3aa: CASRVSAGNTIYF

v_gene: TRBV7-8
len: 13
d_gene: .
abundance: .
j_gene: TRBJ1-1
CDR3nt: TGTGCCAGCAGCACCACCGCGAACACTGAAGCTTTCTTT
CDR3aa: CASSTTANTEAFF

v_gene: TRBV5-1
len: 14
d_gene: TRBD1
abundance: .
j_gene: TRBJ2-5
CDR3nt: TGCGCCAGCAGCGGGACAGTGAGGGGAGAGACCCAGTACTTC
CDR3aa: CASSGTVRGETQYF

v_gene: TRBV7-3
len: 15
d_gene: .
abundance: .
j_gene: TRBJ2-1
CDR3nt: TGTGCCAGCAGCTTATTACCTAGCTCCTACAATGAGCAGTTCTTC
CDR3aa: CASSLLPSSYNEQFF

v_gene: TRBV5-4
len: 17
d_gene: .
abundance: .
j_gene: TRBJ2-7
CDR3nt: TGTGCCAGCAGCTTGGTCTATTTCAAAGGCACCTCCTACGAGCAGTACTTC
CDR3aa: CASSLVYFKGTSYEQYF

v_gene: TRBV18
len: 15
d_gene: .
abundance: .
j_gene: TRBJ2-7
CDR3nt: TGTGCCAGCTCACCACCCTCTAGCGCCCTGGGCGAGCAGTACTTC
CDR3aa: CASSPPSSALGEQYF

v_gene: TRBV2
len: 15
d_gene: TRBD1
abundance: .
j_gene: TRBJ2-2
CDR3nt: TGTGCCAGCAGTCAATCGGACAGGGCTAACGGGGAGCTGTTTTTT
CDR3aa: CASSQSDRANGELFF

v_gene: TRBV7-9
len: 16
d_gene: .
abundance: .
j_gene: TRBJ2-2
CDR3nt: TGTGCCAGCACCCCAAGGAGCAGGGAGGACACCGGGGAGCTGTTTTTT
CDR3aa: CASTPRSREDTGELFF

v_gene: TRBV30
len: 13
d_gene: .
abundance: .
j_gene: TRBJ1-1
CDR3nt: TGTGCCTGGAGTAATTCGATGAACACTGAAGCTTTCTTT
CDR3aa: CAWSNSMNTEAFF

v_gene: TRBV28
len: 15
d_gene: TRBD1
abundance: .
j_gene: TRBJ1-5
CDR3nt: TGTGCCAGCAGGCTCGACAGGGGGCGGAATCAGCCCCAGCATTTT
CDR3aa: CASRLDRGRNQPQHF

v_gene: TRBV5-4
len: 14
d_gene: .
abundance: .
j_gene: TRBJ1-1
CDR3nt: TGTGCCAGCAGCTCCCCTACCCTGGGAACTGAAGCTTTCTTT
CDR3aa: CASSSPTLGTEAFF

v_gene: TRBV11-2
len: 13
d_gene: TRBD1
abundance: .
j_gene: TRBJ2-7
CDR3nt: TGTGCCAGCAGCTTTGGACAGGGGTACGAGCAGTACTTC
CDR3aa: CASSFGQGYEQYF

v_gene: TRBV7-3
len: 19
d_gene: TRBD2
abundance: .
j_gene: TRBJ2-2
CDR3nt: TGTGCCAGCAGCCCCACCAGCGGGAGGGCCCTCAGAGGAGCCGGGGAGCTGTTTTTT
CDR3aa: CASSPTSGRALRGAGELFF

v_gene: TRBV28
len: 10
d_gene: .
abundance: .
j_gene: TRBJ2-7
CDR3nt: TGTGCCAGCATGTGGTACGAGCAGTACTTC
CDR3aa: CASMWYEQYF

v_gene: TRBV4-3
len: 13
d_gene: .
abundance: .
j_gene: TRBJ1-5
CDR3nt: TGCGCCAGCAGCCAAGATGACCATCAGCCCCAGCATTTT
CDR3aa: CASSQDDHQPQHF

v_gene: TRBV4-1
len: 14
d_gene: .
abundance: .
j_gene: TRBJ1-2
CDR3nt: TGCGCCAGCAGCCAAGATCAAACAGGGCGGTGGAACACCTTC
CDR3aa: CASSQDQTGRWNTF

v_gene: TRBV30
len: 15
d_gene: TRBD2
abundance: .
j_gene: TRBJ2-3
CDR3nt: TGTGCCTGGAGTCTCGGGGGGGCGGGAACAGATACGCAGTATTTT
CDR3aa: CAWSLGGAGTDTQYF

v_gene: TRBV6-1
len: 14
d_gene: TRBD1
abundance: once
j_gene: TRBJ1-5
CDR3nt: TGTGCCAGCAAAGGGACAGGTGGTAATCAGCCCCAGCATTTT
CDR3aa: CASKGTGGNQPQHF

v_gene: TRBV9
len: 18
d_gene: TRBD1
abundance: .
j_gene: TRBJ1-3
CDR3nt: TGTGCCAGCAGCTTTCTGGACAGGGCTCTAGCGGGAGGAAACACCATATATTTT
CDR3aa: CASSFLDRALAGGNTIYF

v_gene: TRBV5-1
len: 14
d_gene: TRBD2
abundance: .
j_gene: TRBJ2-7
CDR3nt: TGCGCCAGCAGCCCCGGACTAGCGGGGGACGAGCAGTACTTC
CDR3aa: CASSPGLAGDEQYF

v_gene: TRBV9
len: 12
d_gene: TRBD1
abundance: .
j_gene: TRBJ1-1
CDR3nt: TGTGCCACCGGACAGGGGGACACTGAAGCTTTCTTT
CDR3aa: CATGQGDTEAFF

v_gene: TRBV5-1
len: 15
d_gene: .
abundance: .
j_gene: TRBJ1-1
CDR3nt: TGCGCCAGCAGTTCGTCTTTGGGGGCGCTTACTGAAGCTTTCTTT
CDR3aa: CASSSSLGALTEAFF

v_gene: TRBV30
len: 15
d_gene: TRBD1
abundance: .
j_gene: TRBJ1-1
CDR3nt: TGTGCCCTTAAGTGGACAGGTCAGTTTAACACTGAAGCTTTCTTT
CDR3aa: CALKWTGQFNTEAFF

v_gene: TRBV9
len: 13
d_gene: .
abundance: few
j_gene: TRBJ1-1
CDR3nt: TGTGCCAGCAGCGTAGATGTGAACACTGAAGCTTTCTTT
CDR3aa: CASSVDVNTEAFF

v_gene: TRBV6-5
len: 15
d_gene: TRBD1
abundance: .
j_gene: TRBJ2-4
CDR3nt: TGTGCCAGCAGTTACTCACAGGGGGCAGGGAACATTCAGTACTTC
CDR3aa: CASSYSQGAGNIQYF

v_gene: TRBV7-8
len: 15
d_gene: TRBD1
abundance: .
j_gene: TRBJ2-1
CDR3nt: TGTGCCAGCAGCGAATGGGACAGGTCATACAATGAGCAGTTCTTC
CDR3aa: CASSEWDRSYNEQFF

v_gene: TRBV5-1
len: 16
d_gene: TRBD1
abundance: .
j_gene: TRBJ2-1
CDR3nt: TGCGCCAGCAGCTCGGAGCCGGGACAGGATTACAATGAGCAGTTCTTC
CDR3aa: CASSSEPGQDYNEQFF

v_gene: TRBV5-8
len: 14
d_gene: TRBD1
abundance: .
j_gene: TRBJ1-1
CDR3nt: TGTGCCAGCAGCAAAAGGACAGGGTGGACTGAAGCTTTCTTT
CDR3aa: CASSKRTGWTEAFF

v_gene: TRBV7-2
len: 13
d_gene: .
abundance: .
j_gene: TRBJ1-1
CDR3nt: TGTGCCAGCAGCTCAATTATGAACACTGAAGCTTTCTTT
CDR3aa: CASSSIMNTEAFF

v_gene: TRBV19
len: 17
d_gene: TRBD2
abundance: .
j_gene: TRBJ2-7
CDR3nt: TGTGCCAGTAGTGCCGCTAGCGGGAGGTCCATCTCCTACGAGCAGTACTTC
CDR3aa: CASSAASGRSISYEQYF

v_gene: TRBV4-1
len: 16
d_gene: TRBD2
abundance: .
j_gene: TRBJ2-7
CDR3nt: TGCGCCAGCAGCCAAACCGGGACTAGCGTTTCCTACGAGCAGTACTTC
CDR3aa: CASSQTGTSVSYEQYF

v_gene: TRBV19
len: 15
d_gene: .
abundance: few
j_gene: TRBJ1-3
CDR3nt: TGTGCCAGTAGTATGGGAGGGTCCTCTGGAAACACCATATATTTT
CDR3aa: CASSMGGSSGNTIYF

v_gene: TRBV15
len: 14
d_gene: .
abundance: .
j_gene: TRBJ1-2
CDR3nt: TGTGCCACCAGCAGAGCCTCTCAGAGCTATGGCTACACCTTC
CDR3aa: CATSRASQSYGYTF

v_gene: TRBV6-6
len: 11
d_gene: .
abundance: .
j_gene: TRBJ2-1
CDR3nt: TGTGCCAGCAGTCGCCCCAATGAGCAGTTCTTC
CDR3aa: CASSRPNEQFF

v_gene: TRBV2
len: 15
d_gene: .
abundance: .
j_gene: TRBJ2-1
CDR3nt: TGTGCCAGCAGTGAAACTCGGCTTACCGACAATGAGCAGTTCTTC
CDR3aa: CASSETRLTDNEQFF

v_gene: TRBV11-3
len: 17
d_gene: .
abundance: .
j_gene: TRBJ2-3
CDR3nt: TGTGCCAGCAGCTTAGGGATGGGCAGGAAACTCACAGATACGCAGTATTTT
CDR3aa: CASSLGMGRKLTDTQYF

v_gene: TRBV6-5
len: 12
d_gene: TRBD1
abundance: .
j_gene: TRBJ1-2
CDR3nt: TGTGCCAGCAGACAGGGGGCTTATGGCTACACCTTC
CDR3aa: CASRQGAYGYTF

v_gene: TRBV5-1
len: 15
d_gene: .
abundance: .
j_gene: TRBJ2-7
CDR3nt: TGCGCCAGCAGCTTGGGTACAGTCTGGGGTTACGAGCAGTACTTC
CDR3aa: CASSLGTVWGYEQYF

v_gene: TRBV7-6
len: 13
d_gene: .
abundance: .
j_gene: TRBJ1-1
CDR3nt: TGTGCCAGCAGCAGAGACCCGAACACTGAAGCTTTCTTT
CDR3aa: CASSRDPNTEAFF

v_gene: TRBV19
len: 15
d_gene: TRBD1
abundance: .
j_gene: TRBJ1-4
CDR3nt: TGTGCCAGTAGTTCTACGAGACAGGGGGATGAAAAACTGTTTTTT
CDR3aa: CASSSTRQGDEKLFF

v_gene: TRBV6-5
len: 15
d_gene: TRBD1
abundance: once
j_gene: TRBJ1-3
CDR3nt: TGTGCCAGCTTCGGACAGGGGGCGAATGGAAACACCATATATTTT
CDR3aa: CASFGQGANGNTIYF

v_gene: TRBV5-6
len: 15
d_gene: .
abundance: .
j_gene: TRBJ2-4
CDR3nt: TGTGCCAGCAGCTTCGGACAGCTAGCCAAAAACATTCAGTACTTC
CDR3aa: CASSFGQLAKNIQYF

v_gene: TRBV5-1
len: 17
d_gene: TRBD2
abundance: .
j_gene: TRBJ2-7
CDR3nt: TGCGCCAGCAGCTTGGATGCGGGGGCTAGCGGGAGGGACGAGCAGTACTTC
CDR3aa: CASSLDAGASGRDEQYF

v_gene: TRBV15
len: 15
d_gene: .
abundance: .
j_gene: TRBJ2-5
CDR3nt: TGTGCCACCAAGATAAGGAGCGGCAGCCAAGAGACCCAGTACTTC
CDR3aa: CATKIRSGSQETQYF

v_gene: TRBV18
len: 15
d_gene: TRBD1
abundance: .
j_gene: TRBJ2-6
CDR3nt: TGTGCCAGCTCACAACAGGGGACCGGGGCCAACGTCCTGACTTTC
CDR3aa: CASSQQGTGANVLTF

v_gene: TRBV6-1
len: 15
d_gene: TRBD1
abundance: .
j_gene: TRBJ2-5
CDR3nt: TGTGCCAGCAAGACCGGGACAGGGCCTCAAGAGACCCAGTACTTC
CDR3aa: CASKTGTGPQETQYF

v_gene: TRBV9
len: 13
d_gene: .
abundance: .
j_gene: TRBJ2-1
CDR3nt: TGTGCCAGCAGCGTAGACTCCGCCACGGCGCAGTTCTTC
CDR3aa: CASSVDSATAQFF